These T cell receptor beta chains were read from a single sample in a study of T cells in Graves' hyperthyroidism and ophthalmopathy. TCRdb recomputed calls from the multiplex PCR reads with MiXCR, one row per CDR3 protein. The sample consists of about 300,000 distinct CDR3 sequences, roughly 19% of them appearing once. The sequenced sample consisted of blood. These receptors were collected from a man aged 50-60 years with Graves' ophthalmopathy. Both conserved end residues are part of each CDR3. Each record gives: clone size, D gene, V gene, J gene, CDR3 DNA, CDR3 protein. The D gene is left open where the match is weak. The size of a clone is reported for some rows only, either as once, few or many, or as a class for expanded clones.

>-|-|TRBV5-6|TRBJ1-3
TGTGCCAGCAGCTTATCAGGGACGTCACCCTCTGGAAACACCATATATTTT
CASSLSGTSPSGNTIYF
>few|TRBD1|TRBV6-1|TRBJ1-2
TGTGCCAGCAGATCCGGGACAGGGGGCCCCTATGGCTACACCTTC
CASRSGTGGPYGYTF
>few|-|TRBV2|TRBJ2-2
TGTGCCAGCAGTGCCCTGGTTAGGGGCGGGGAGCTGTTTTTT
CASSALVRGGELFF
>many|TRBD1|TRBV7-8|TRBJ1-5
TGTGCCAGCACCTCCGGGACAGGGTCGCGTCAGCCCCAGCATTTT
CASTSGTGSRQPQHF
>many|TRBD1|TRBV2|TRBJ1-1
TGTGCCAGCAGAACAGGGGAATGGAGGGCTTTCTTT
CASRTGEWRAFF
>-|-|TRBV6-1|TRBJ2-7
TGTGCCAGCACCCCAACACGAAGCTCCTACGAGCAGTACTTC
CASTPTRSSYEQYF
>many|-|TRBV7-9|TRBJ2-7
TGTGCCAGCAGCTTAGCGGGAGCTTACTACGAGCAGTACTTC
CASSLAGAYYEQYF
>-|-|TRBV30|TRBJ2-7
TGTGCCTGGAGTGTACTAGGCCTCTACGAGCAGTACTTC
CAWSVLGLYEQYF
>many|TRBD2|TRBV6-6|TRBJ2-7
TGTGCCAGCAGTTACTCGACGCGCGCTAGCGGGGCCTACGAGCAGTACTTC
CASSYSTRASGAYEQYF
>many|TRBD2|TRBV6-2/TRBV6-3|TRBJ2-1
TGTGCCAGCAAAGGACTAGCGGGTCCGTCCTACAATGAGCAGTTCTTC
CASKGLAGPSYNEQFF
>few|TRBD1|TRBV5-5|TRBJ1-1
TGTGCCAGCAGCCCAAGGACGTTTGACAGGGGGCGCCCGACTGAAGCTTTCTTT
CASSPRTFDRGRPTEAFF
>few|TRBD1|TRBV6-1|TRBJ2-5
TGTGCCAGCAGTATAGACCCAGGGGGCAAAGAGACCCAGTACTTC
CASSIDPGGKETQYF
>few|-|TRBV5-1|TRBJ2-7
TGCGCCAGCAGCTTGCTAGGGGGGACCCTCTACGAGCAGTACTTC
CASSLLGGTLYEQYF
>many|-|TRBV7-2|TRBJ2-7
TGTGCCAGCAGCTTAGAAGTAAGCGGGTTAAGCTCCTACGAGCAGTACTTC
CASSLEVSGLSSYEQYF
>many|-|TRBV28|TRBJ2-7
TGTGCCAGCAGTTCCTACGGTACAGGGTCCTACGAGCAGTACTTC
CASSSYGTGSYEQYF
>-|-|TRBV29-1|TRBJ1-3
TGCAGCGTCGGGGGGGACGGAAACACCATATATTTT
CSVGGDGNTIYF
>-|-|TRBV9|TRBJ2-3
TGTGCCAGCAGCGTAGCTGTAGGGTTGACGGATACGCAGTATTTT
CASSVAVGLTDTQYF
>-|-|TRBV20-1|TRBJ2-1
TGCAGTGCTGCATCGGGGCGTTTAAGGAATGAGCAGTTCTTC
CSAASGRLRNEQFF
>few|-|TRBV9|TRBJ2-1
TGTGCCAGCAGCGTAGAGGGGGGAGGGACCTACAATGAGCAGTTCTTC
CASSVEGGGTYNEQFF
>few|-|TRBV6-5|TRBJ1-1
TGTGCCAGCAGTACGCGAGGACGCAGGATAGGAGCTTTCTTT
CASSTRGRRIGAFF
>few|-|TRBV5-1|TRBJ1-2
TGCGCCAGCAGCCCGGCCTCCGGGGTCGGTGGCTACACCTTC
CASSPASGVGGYTF
>-|-|TRBV7-2|TRBJ1-2
TGTGCCAGCAGCCCTGTTGGACGGAATAACTATGGCTACACCTTC
CASSPVGRNNYGYTF
>few|TRBD2|TRBV7-6|TRBJ2-3
TGTGCCAGCAGCCGCCGGGGGACTAGCGGGAGGGCGGCGATTACAGATACGCAGTATTTT
CASSRRGTSGRAAITDTQYF
>-|TRBD2|TRBV20-1|TRBJ2-5
TGCAGTGCTGGGGGACTAGCGGGAGAGACCCAGTACTTC
CSAGGLAGETQYF
>many|-|TRBV30|TRBJ1-2
TGTGCCTGGAGTCCAGGACAATCCGTATATGGCTACACCTTC
CAWSPGQSVYGYTF
>-|-|TRBV20-1|TRBJ2-6
TGCAGTGCCACTACTACCGGGACCGTGAGCTCTGGGGCCAACGTCCTGACTTTC
CSATTTGTVSSGANVLTF
>many|-|TRBV2|TRBJ2-4
TGTGCCAGCAGTGAAACAGTGTGGGGTCAGTACTTC
CASSETVWGQYF
>once|-|TRBV4-2|TRBJ2-1
TGTGTCAGCAGCCAAGACACCCCCCTAGGATACAATGAGCAGTTCTTC
CVSSQDTPLGYNEQFF
>few|-|TRBV4-1|TRBJ1-2
TGCGCCAGCAGCCAAGACGAGAAACTCCCCTATGGCTACACCTTC
CASSQDEKLPYGYTF
>many|-|TRBV15|TRBJ1-5
TGTGCCACCAGCAGAGATTTGGGCCGAAGCAATACTCAGCCCCAGCATTTT
CATSRDLGRSNTQPQHF
>-|-|TRBV2|TRBJ1-5
TGTGCCAGCAGTCAAGACAGGCGAGGCGTAAATCAGCCCCAGCATTTT
CASSQDRRGVNQPQHF
>many|TRBD1|TRBV28|TRBJ2-2
TGTGCCAGCAGCGAAGACAGGGTCGGAACCGGGGAGCTGTTTTTT
CASSEDRVGTGELFF
>few|-|TRBV10-3|TRBJ2-1
TGTGCCATCAGTGAGTCTATTAGCGCCCGGGGGAATGAGCAGTTCTTC
CAISESISARGNEQFF
>many|-|TRBV7-2|TRBJ2-3
TGTGCCAGCAGCAGGGTCGGGAGAACAGATACGCAGTATTTT
CASSRVGRTDTQYF
>-|-|TRBV10-3|TRBJ2-3
TGTACCATCAGGGGTAGCGGGAGCACAGATACGCAGTATTTT
CTIRGSGSTDTQYF
>many|TRBD1|TRBV2|TRBJ2-7
TGTGCCAGCAGGAGGGACAGCCCCTACGAGCAGTACTTC
CASRRDSPYEQYF
>-|-|TRBV5-1|TRBJ2-5
TGCGCCAGCAGCTTGGGGAAACCCGAGACCCAGTACTTC
CASSLGKPETQYF
>few|TRBD2|TRBV20-1|TRBJ2-1
TGCAGTGCTAGAGTCACCGGGACTAGCGGGAGGGCCATCGATGAGCAGTTCTTC
CSARVTGTSGRAIDEQFF
>-|TRBD2|TRBV20-1|TRBJ2-2
TGCAGTGCTAGTGGGACGGGAGGGCCTTGGGGCGGGGAGCTGTTTTTT
CSASGTGGPWGGELFF
>once|TRBD2|TRBV20-1|TRBJ2-1
TGCAGTGCTGAACCCGGGACTAGCGACAATGAGCAGTTCTTC
CSAEPGTSDNEQFF
>many|TRBD1|TRBV5-1|TRBJ1-1
TGCGCCAGCAGCTTGCACAGGGGAGACACTGAAGCTTTCTTT
CASSLHRGDTEAFF
>many|-|TRBV18|TRBJ1-1
TGTGCCAGCTCACCACTCCGGACAGAGCTGAACACTGAAGCTTTCTTT
CASSPLRTELNTEAFF
>few|-|TRBV30|TRBJ2-4
TGTGCCTGGATGGAGGTCCAAAACATTCAGTACTTC
CAWMEVQNIQYF
>many|-|TRBV12-3/TRBV12-4|TRBJ1-1
TGTGCCAGCAGTTTAGCGCCCAGGGACACTGAAGCTTTCTTT
CASSLAPRDTEAFF
>many|-|TRBV12-3/TRBV12-4|TRBJ1-1
TGTGCCAGCAGTTTGGTTCGGACAGCGAACACTGAAGCTTTCTTT
CASSLVRTANTEAFF
>many|-|TRBV9|TRBJ2-2
TGTGCCAGCAGCGTAGGGTCGATGACCGGGGAGCTGTTTTTT
CASSVGSMTGELFF
>-|-|TRBV15|TRBJ1-5
TGTGCCACCAGCATCGGCGCGGGGAGCAATCAGCCCCAGCATTTT
CATSIGAGSNQPQHF
>many|-|TRBV3-1|TRBJ2-1
TGTGCCAGCAGCCAAGAAGGCCTAGAATCGAATGAGCAGTTCTTC
CASSQEGLESNEQFF
>-|-|TRBV27|TRBJ1-5
TGTGCCAGCAGTGAAAGGGGGCAGCCCCAGCATTTT
CASSERGQPQHF
>many|-|TRBV6-1|TRBJ2-1
TGTGCCAGCAGAGCCGCCCCCAGTGCCTACAATGAGCAGTTCTTC
CASRAAPSAYNEQFF